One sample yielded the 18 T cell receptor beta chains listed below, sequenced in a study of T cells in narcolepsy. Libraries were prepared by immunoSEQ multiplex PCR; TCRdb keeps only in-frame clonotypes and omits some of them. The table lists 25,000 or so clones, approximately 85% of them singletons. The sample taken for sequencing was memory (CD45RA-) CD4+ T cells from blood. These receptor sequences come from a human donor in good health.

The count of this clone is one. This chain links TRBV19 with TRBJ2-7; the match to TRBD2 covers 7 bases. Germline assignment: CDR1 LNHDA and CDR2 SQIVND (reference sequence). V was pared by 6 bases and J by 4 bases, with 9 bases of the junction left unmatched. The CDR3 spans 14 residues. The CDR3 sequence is CASSAGRERYEQYF. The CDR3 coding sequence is TGTGCCAGTAGCGCCGGGCGGGAGAGGTACGAGCAGTACTTC.

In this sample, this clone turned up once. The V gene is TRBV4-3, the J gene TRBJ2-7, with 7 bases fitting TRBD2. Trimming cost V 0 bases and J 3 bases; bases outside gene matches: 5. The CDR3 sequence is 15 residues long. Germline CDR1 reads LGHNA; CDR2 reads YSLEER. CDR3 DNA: TGCGCCAGCAGCCAAGAAGGGACTACCATCTACGAGCAGTACTTC. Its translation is CASSQEGTTIYEQYF.

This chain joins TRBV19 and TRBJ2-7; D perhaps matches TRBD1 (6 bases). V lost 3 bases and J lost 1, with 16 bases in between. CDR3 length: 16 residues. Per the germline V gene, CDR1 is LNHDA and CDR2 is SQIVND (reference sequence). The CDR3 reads CASSIGGQTLSYEQYF. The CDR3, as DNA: TGTGCCAGTAGTATCGGCGGACAGACGCTATCCTACGAGCAGTACTTC.

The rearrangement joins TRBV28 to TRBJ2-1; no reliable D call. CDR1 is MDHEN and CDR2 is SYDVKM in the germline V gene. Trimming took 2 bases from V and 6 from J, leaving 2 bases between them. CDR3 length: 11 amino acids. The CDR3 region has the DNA TGTGCCAGCAGTTTAATCAATGAGCAGTTCTTC. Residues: CASSLINEQFF.

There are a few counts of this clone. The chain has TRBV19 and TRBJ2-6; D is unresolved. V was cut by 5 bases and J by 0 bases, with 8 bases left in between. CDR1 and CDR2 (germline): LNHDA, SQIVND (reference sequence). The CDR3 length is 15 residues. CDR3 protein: CASSPGYSGANVLTF. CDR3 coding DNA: TGTGCCAGTAGTCCCGGCTACTCTGGGGCCAACGTCCTGACTTTC.

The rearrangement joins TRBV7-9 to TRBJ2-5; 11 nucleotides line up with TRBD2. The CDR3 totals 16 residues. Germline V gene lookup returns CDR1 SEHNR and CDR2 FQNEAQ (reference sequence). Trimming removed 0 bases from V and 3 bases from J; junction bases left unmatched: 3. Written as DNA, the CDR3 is TGTGCCAGCAGCTTAGCGGGACTAGCGGAGAAAGAGACCCAGTACTTC. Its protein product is CASSLAGLAEKETQYF.

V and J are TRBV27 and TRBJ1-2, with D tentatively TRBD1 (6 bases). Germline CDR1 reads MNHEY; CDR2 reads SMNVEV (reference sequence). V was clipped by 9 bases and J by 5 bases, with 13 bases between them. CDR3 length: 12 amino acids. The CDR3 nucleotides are TGTGCCAGTCTAGACAGGTATTATGGCTACACCTTC. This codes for CASLDRYYGYTF.

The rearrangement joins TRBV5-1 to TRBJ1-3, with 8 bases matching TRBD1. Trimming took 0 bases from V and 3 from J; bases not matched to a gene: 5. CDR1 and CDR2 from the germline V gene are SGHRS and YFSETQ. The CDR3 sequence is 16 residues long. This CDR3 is CASSLEGTGVGNTIYF. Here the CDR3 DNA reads TGCGCCAGCAGCTTGGAAGGGACAGGAGTTGGAAACACCATATATTTT.

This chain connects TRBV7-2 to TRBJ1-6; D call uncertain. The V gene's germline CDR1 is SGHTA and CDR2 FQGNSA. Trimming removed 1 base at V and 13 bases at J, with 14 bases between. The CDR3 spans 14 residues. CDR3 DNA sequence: TGTGCCAGCAGCTTAGGAGTAATCGGAGCGCCCCTCCACTTT. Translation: CASSLGVIGAPLHF.

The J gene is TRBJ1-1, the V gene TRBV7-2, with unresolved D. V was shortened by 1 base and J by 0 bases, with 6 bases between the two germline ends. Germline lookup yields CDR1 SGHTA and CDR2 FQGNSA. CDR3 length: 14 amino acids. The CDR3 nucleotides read TGTGCCAGCAGCTTAGGGCAGCTGAACACTGAAGCTTTCTTT. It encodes CASSLGQLNTEAFF.

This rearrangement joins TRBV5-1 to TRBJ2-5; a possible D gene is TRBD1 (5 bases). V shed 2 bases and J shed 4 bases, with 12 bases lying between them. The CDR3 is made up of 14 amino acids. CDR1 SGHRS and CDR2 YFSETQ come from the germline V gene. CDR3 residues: CASSLRGLGETQYF. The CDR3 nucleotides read TGCGCCAGCAGCTTAAGGGGATTGGGAGAGACCCAGTACTTC.

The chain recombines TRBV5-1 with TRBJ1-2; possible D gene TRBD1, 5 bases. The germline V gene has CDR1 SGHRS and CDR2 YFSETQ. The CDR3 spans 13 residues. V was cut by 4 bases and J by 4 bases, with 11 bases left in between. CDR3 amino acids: CASSPRDAYGYTF. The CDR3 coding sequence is TGCGCCAGCAGCCCCCGGGACGCCTATGGCTACACCTTC.

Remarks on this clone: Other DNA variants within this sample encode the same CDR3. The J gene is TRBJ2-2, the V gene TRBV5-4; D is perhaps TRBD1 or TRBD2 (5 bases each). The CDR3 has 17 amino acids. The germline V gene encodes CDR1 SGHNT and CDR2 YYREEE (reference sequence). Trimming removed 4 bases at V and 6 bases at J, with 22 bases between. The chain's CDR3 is CASSAGLLGDLSGELFF. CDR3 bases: TGTGCCAGCAGCGCCGGACTGTTAGGGGATCTCTCCGGGGAGCTGTTTTTT. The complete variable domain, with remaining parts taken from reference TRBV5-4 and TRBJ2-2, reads ETGVTQSPTHLIKTRGQQVTLRCSSQSGHNTVSWYQQALGQGPQFIFQYYREEENGRGNFPPRFSGLQFPNYSSELNVNALELDDSALYLCASSAGLLGDLSGELFFGEGSRLTVL.

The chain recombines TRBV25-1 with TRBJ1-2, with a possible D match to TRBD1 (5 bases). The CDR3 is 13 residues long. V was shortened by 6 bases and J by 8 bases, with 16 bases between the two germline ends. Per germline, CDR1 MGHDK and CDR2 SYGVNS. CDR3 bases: TGTGCCAGCAGGCCGGGGCGCCAGAGAGGCTACACCTTC. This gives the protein CASRPGRQRGYTF.

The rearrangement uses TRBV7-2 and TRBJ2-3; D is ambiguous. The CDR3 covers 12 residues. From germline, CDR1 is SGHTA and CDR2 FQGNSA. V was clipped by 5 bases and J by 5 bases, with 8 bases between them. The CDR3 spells CASSPTQDTQYF. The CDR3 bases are TGTGCCAGCAGCCCCACACAAGATACGCAGTATTTT. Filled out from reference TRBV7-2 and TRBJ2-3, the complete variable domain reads GAGVSQSPSNKVTEKGKDVELRCDPISGHTALYWYRQSLGQGLEFLIYFQGNSAPDKSGLPSDRFSAERTGGSVSTLTIQRTQQEDSAVYLCASSPTQDTQYFGPGTRLTVL.

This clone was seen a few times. In DNA, the CDR3 is TGTGCCAGCAGCTTAGGGGGCAGAGATCAGCCCCAGCATTTT. Protein sequence: CASSLGGRDQPQHF. The chain recombines TRBV7-9 with TRBJ1-5, with a tentative D call TRBD1 (5 bases). The CDR3 is made up of 14 amino acids. From germline, CDR1 is SEHNR and CDR2 FQNEAQ (reference sequence). With 1 base removed from V and 5 bases from J, the gap between germline ends came to 9 bases.

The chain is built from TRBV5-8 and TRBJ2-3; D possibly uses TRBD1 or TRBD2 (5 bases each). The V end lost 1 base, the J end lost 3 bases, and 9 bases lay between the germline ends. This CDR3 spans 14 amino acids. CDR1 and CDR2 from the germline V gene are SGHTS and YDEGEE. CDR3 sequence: CASSLLGDTDTQYF. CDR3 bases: TGTGCCAGCAGCTTGCTGGGGGATACAGATACGCAGTATTTT.

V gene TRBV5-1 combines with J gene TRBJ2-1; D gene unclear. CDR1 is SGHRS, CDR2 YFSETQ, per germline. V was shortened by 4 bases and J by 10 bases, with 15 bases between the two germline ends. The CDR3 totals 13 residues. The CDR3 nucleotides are TGCGCCAGCAGCCTTGGCCCACCGGCGGAGCAGTTCTTC. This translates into CASSLGPPAEQFF. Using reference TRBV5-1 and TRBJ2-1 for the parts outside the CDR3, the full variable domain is KAGVTQTPRYLIKTRGQQVTLSCSPISGHRSVSWYQQTPGQGLQFLFEYFSETQRNKGNFPGRFSGRQFSNSRSEMNVSTLELGDSALYLCASSLGPPAEQFFGPGTRLTVL.